Listed below are T cell receptor beta chains from one sample, sequenced in a study of beta chain features in type 1 diabetes. Using immunoSEQ multiplex PCR, the repertoire was profiled, and TCRdb retains in-frame clones only, with some absent. The table has nearly 700,000 clones, 13% seen once. Sample: naive CD4+ T cells from blood. All receptors come from a man between 18 and 35 years old with type 1 diabetes. Each CDR3 is given with its conserved first and last residue. Fields, in order: J gene, V gene, clone size, CDR3 protein. The size field is filled for only some rows; it gives once, few, many or a size class.

J: TRBJ1-6; V: TRBV9; size: few; CDR3: CASSAQGSSPLHF
J: TRBJ2-5; V: TRBV2; size: -; CDR3: CASSTEGKTQYF
J: TRBJ2-1; V: TRBV5-1; size: few; CDR3: CASSPDRGPYNEQFF
J: TRBJ1-1; V: TRBV18; size: -; CDR3: CASSPSTNTEAFF
J: TRBJ1-4; V: TRBV6-5; size: -; CDR3: CASSSRQGATNEKLFF
J: TRBJ1-3; V: TRBV30; size: few; CDR3: CAWQLLGVVGRLERNTIYF
J: TRBJ1-1; V: TRBV13; size: -; CDR3: CASSSSGMNTEAFF
J: TRBJ1-3; V: TRBV5-6; size: -; CDR3: CASSPEGQEDTIYF
J: TRBJ1-2; V: TRBV15; size: -; CDR3: CATSRDQSRADGYTF
J: TRBJ1-1; V: TRBV29-1; size: few; CDR3: CSLRPRVSNTEAFF